What follows is one T cell receptor beta chain and its context. The data were taken from a study of blood T cell repertoires in COVID-19. For the study at large: There were acute and convalescent COVID-19 samples, and they came from the United States, Italy and Spain. Sources were T cells, B-cell-depleted T cells, or PBMCs; the material itself was cDNA or gDNA.

Original data processing: Nucleated cell number was recorded as an estimate derived from reference gene primer amplification. Clones were sequenced by immunoSEQ multiplex PCR, and TCRdb holds only the in-frame ones, with some missing. The V and J calls and the clone size are those of that table, but D and trimming were determined from the DNA. The sample yields around 260,000 clones, over 70% seen once. The CDR3 loop spans 13 amino acids. CDR1 is SEHNR, CDR2 FQNEAQ, per germline (reference sequence). Deletions cut 5 bases from V and 6 bases from J, with 14 bases between. The chain has TRBV7-9 and TRBJ2-7, with D perhaps TRBD2 (6 bases). The sequence came from a woman between 40 and 50 years old who had recovered from COVID-19. The sequenced material came from peripheral blood. The CDR3 coding sequence is TGTGCCAGCAGCCCGGGCGGGGTAAGCGAGCAGTACTTC. Amino acid sequence: CASSPGGVSEQYF.